This T cell receptor beta chain was profiled in a study of T cell repertoires in cytomegalovirus infection (dated by TCRdb to between 2018 and 2021). Regarding the research as a whole: Donor HLA type was relevant to the analysis, as public TCR beta signatures indicated carriage of CMV infection together with the matching HLA type. Study-level results and caveats: In both this cohort and an independent roughly 400-donor cohort, the cumulative frequency of public TCR beta family members distinguished carriers of CMV infection plus the relevant HLA type. The ex vivo response was dominated by HLA-C-restricted CMV-specific TCR beta clonotypes, and the single most frequent clonotype in two of eight donors was supplied by these HLA-C-restricted clonotypes.

The germline V gene (reference sequence) specifies DFQATT as CDR1 and SNEGSKA as CDR2. The germline V and J ends show losses of 5 bases and 4 bases respectively, and no gene match explains 11 bases of the junction. The CDR3, cysteine through phenylalanine, is 14 amino acids long. The kept DNA is CDR3 alone, 42 bases in frame from the first base. The sequencer listed for this sample is Illumina HiSeq 1500. TCRdb handled the public reads itself, with Q25 trimming in fastp and clone calling in MiXCR, and kept productive beta chains. Entries are consolidated by CDR3 protein sequence, retaining the most common genes and DNA. In this sample the table shows around 210,000 distinct CDR3 sequences, approximately 6.7% of which occur a single time. More than 5.5% of the sample is taken by the ten largest. This clonotype was observed many times. Its antigen is unknown. No base-level quality is on record; no much larger clone is a single base apart.

The chain links TRBV20-1 with TRBJ2-7; TRBD1 lines up with 7 middle nucleotides. The sequenced sample was PBMCs. The source is a human donor in good health (CMV status not recorded). Some clones in this sample may be carry-over from other donors' samples. The sequenced DNA is TGCAGTGCTGAAAGACAGGGAGTATGGTACGAGCAGTACTTC. This gives the protein CSAERQGVWYEQYF.